This T cell receptor beta chain was sequenced during a study of cytomegalovirus exposure and HLA in healthy donors. The PCR had 60 Vbeta and 13 Jbeta primers. TCRdb's copy holds only in-frame clones and misses some; the assay was immunoSEQ multiplex PCR. The listing records 85,000 or so clones. This CDR3 contains 13 residues. The V gene's germline CDR1 is LNHDA and CDR2 SQIVND (reference sequence). J was trimmed by 4 bases and V by 10 bases; bases with no gene match: 8. The specimen sequenced was PBMCs. The V and J genes are TRBV19 and TRBJ1-1; 8 bases map to TRBD1. The clonotype was recovered from a woman in her 30s in good health and CMV-seronegative. CDR3 bases: TGTGCCACCTCACAGGGGGTAGGCACTGAAGCTTTCTTT. The encoded protein is CATSQGVGTEAFF.